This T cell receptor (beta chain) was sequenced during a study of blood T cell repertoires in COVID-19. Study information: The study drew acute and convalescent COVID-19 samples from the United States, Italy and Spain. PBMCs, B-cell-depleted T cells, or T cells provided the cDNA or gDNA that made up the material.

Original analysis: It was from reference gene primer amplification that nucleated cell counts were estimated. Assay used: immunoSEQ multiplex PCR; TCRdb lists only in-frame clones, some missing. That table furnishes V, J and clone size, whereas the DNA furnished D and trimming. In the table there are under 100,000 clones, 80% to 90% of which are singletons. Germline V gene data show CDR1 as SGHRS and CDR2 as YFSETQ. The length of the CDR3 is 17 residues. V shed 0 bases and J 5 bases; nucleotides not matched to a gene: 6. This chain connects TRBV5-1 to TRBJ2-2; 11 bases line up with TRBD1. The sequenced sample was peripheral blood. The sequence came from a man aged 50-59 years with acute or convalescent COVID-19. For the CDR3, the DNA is TGCGCCAGCAGCTTGGCTTTCGGGACAGGGGGTACCGGGGAGCTGTTTTTT. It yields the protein CASSLAFGTGGTGELFF.